What follows is one T cell receptor beta chain and its context. The data belong to a study of cytotoxic CD8 clonotypes in ibrutinib-treated CLL. TCRdb keeps only in-frame clones here, not all; method: immunoSEQ multiplex PCR. This sample has around 250,000 clones, with less than 75% found just once. Per germline, CDR1 SNHLY and CDR2 FYNNEI. V lost 2 bases to trimming and J lost 5 bases, with 12 bases between them. The CDR3 runs to 14 residues. This chain uses TRBV2 with TRBJ1-1; perhaps TRBD1 as D (6 bases). The input for sequencing was PBMCs, taken after 24 months of ibrutinib treatment. The TCR originated in a human donor with chronic lymphocytic leukemia. The CDR3 spells CASSETEGGTEAFF. CDR3 bases: TGTGCCAGCAGTGAAACTGAAGGGGGGACTGAAGCTTTCTTT.